This TCR beta chain was documented in a study of tumor-infiltrating lymphocytes in primary liver carcinoma. With a constant-region primer, TCR beta cDNA was made from roughly 500 ng of total RNA. ARM-PCR was slightly modified, and three nested multiplex PCR rounds with it gave rise to the TCR beta libraries. Forward primers for TRBV1-TRBV30 and a C-beta reverse primer served the first two PCR rounds, at around 9 cycles each. TCRdb passed the multiplex PCR reads through MiXCR, listing each CDR3 protein once. The table has about 200,000 distinct CDR3 sequences, 65% seen once. A note on this clonotype: A read error may explain this, as a much larger clone is one base away.

For blood RNA, unsorted whole blood served as the source, and germline DNA was extracted too. The CDR3 covers 15 residues. The germline V gene has CDR1 MGHRA and CDR2 YSYEKL. Trimming removed 3 bases from V and 6 bases from J, with 17 bases in between. The V call is TRBV4-1, the J call TRBJ2-5; D is tentatively TRBD1 or TRBD2 (6 bases each). The clonotype comes from a woman aged 60-75 years with primary liver carcinoma and hepatitis B virus infection. The sample taken for sequencing was peripheral blood. CDR3 loop: CASSHLIRGGKTQYF. CDR3 coding DNA: TGCGCCAGCAGCCACCTCATCAGGGGCGGGAAGACCCAGTACTTC.